This T cell receptor (beta chain) was retrieved from a study of blood T cell repertoires in COVID-19 (dated by TCRdb to about 2020). The study in broad terms: Samples from collaborators originated in the United States, Italy and Spain and spanned both the acute and convalescent phases of COVID-19. The material from the prospective study consisted of cDNA or gDNA derived from T cells, B-cell-depleted T cells, or PBMCs. The dataset comprised deeply sampled blood TCRbeta repertoires from subjects exposed to, actively infected with, or recovered from COVID-19. A freely available public database, intended as a resource for researchers studying the immune response to SARS-CoV-2, is where the repertoires were released. Samples came from the ongoing ImmuneRACE study (first 160 participants) plus 1,254 subjects from 6 global collaborators. Sample metadata almost always included a de-identified subject ID, COVID-19 status, age in years and sex. HLA class I and class II types, where available, came from metadata supplied by the sample provider rather than from assay-based typing.

TCRbeta CDR3 regions were amplified from genomic DNA by means of the immunoSEQ Assay, a bias-controlled multiplex PCR. In the source study's methods: The number of nucleated cells in each sample was estimated from the amplification of reference gene primers within the assay. To quantify the absolute abundance of each unique TCRbeta CDR3 rearrangement, sequence reads were collapsed and filtered. For each sample, productive Simpson clonality was calculated as the square root of Simpson's diversity index over productive rearrangements. The table was pulled from immuneACCESS by TCRdb, which kept in-frame rearrangements only. Such tables lose some clones; where checked, under half of the loss comes from unresolved V genes, and the rest has no known cause. The V and J calls and the clone size are those of that table, but D and trimming were determined from the DNA. In all, the sample holds roughly 91,000 clones, and about 80% of those were seen once. The ten largest account for approximately 6.8% of the sample.

The CDR3, from cysteine to valine, totals 14 residues. Only the CDR3 DNA stays, 42 bases, in frame from base 1. V has 1 base trimmed and J has 5 bases trimmed; junction bases matching no gene number 2. The germline V gene (reference sequence) yields LNHNV for CDR1 and YYDKDF for CDR2. Whole blood was collected in K2EDTA tubes by collaborating institutions according to the institutions' own protocols. Collaborator samples were shipped for TCRbeta analysis as frozen whole blood, isolated PBMCs, or DNA extracted from either sample type. Findings and caveats that apply to the study as a whole: The amount of clinical and demographic metadata varied by source and participant and was provided uncurated.

As regards this clone: The antigen this receptor binds is unknown. No base-level quality is on record; no much larger clone is a single base apart.

Sequencing used peripheral blood. The sequence is built from TRBV15 and TRBJ2-7; TRBD1 aligns with 10 central bases. The receptor's source is a man aged 65 to 79 with acute or convalescent COVID-19. The CDR3 region reads CATSRGDRGHEQYV. In nucleotide form, the sequence is TGTGCCACCAGCAGAGGGGACAGGGGACACGAGCAGTACGTC.